These 18 T cell receptor beta chains were all obtained from the same sample, sequenced in a study of blood T cell repertoires in COVID-19. The data were produced by immunoSEQ multiplex PCR, yet TCRdb's version contains in-frame clones alone and is incomplete. Found here are 230,000 or so clones, 80% to 85% of them singletons; the top ten hold around 5.1%. What was sequenced was peripheral blood. The receptor set was obtained from a human donor in a cohort sampled during active COVID-19.

The gene calls are TRBV7-8 and TRBJ2-1; D is uncertain. The CDR3 contains 14 residues. Germline V gives CDR1 SGHVS, CDR2 FQNEAQ. Trimming took 1 base from V and 9 from J, leaving 13 bases between them. CDR3 DNA: TGTGCCAGCAGCTTAGTGTTGGTTGCGCGTGAGCAGTTCTTC. Protein sequence: CASSLVLVAREQFF.

The CDR3 sequence: CASSGAVGDQPQHF. The CDR3 DNA sequence: TGTGCCAGTTCAGGGGCAGTGGGAGATCAGCCCCAGCATTTT. The V and J genes are TRBV6-6 and TRBJ1-5, with D tentatively TRBD1 (6 bases). This CDR3 spans 14 amino acids. From germline, CDR1 is MNHNY and CDR2 SVGAGI (reference sequence). The ends were cut back, 9 bases at V and 5 bases at J, with 17 bases in the middle.

V usage is TRBV7-2 and J usage is TRBJ2-5; maybe TRBD2 (5 bases). Trimming removed 8 bases from V and 5 bases from J, with 15 bases in between. The germline CDR1 and CDR2 sequences are SGHTA and FQGNSA. CDR3 length: 13 residues. CDR3 bases: TGTGCCAGCGGCGGTACTAGTGAGGAGACCCAGTACTTC. Its translation: CASGGTSEETQYF.

The chain employs TRBV19 and TRBJ2-1, with D unclear. CDR3 length: 17 residues. Trimming took off 1 base at V and 0 bases at J, with 13 bases between the two ends. Germline V gene sequence: CDR1 LNHDA, CDR2 SQIVND (reference sequence). The chain's CDR3 is CASSIGVAVSSYNEQFF. The CDR3 nucleotides are TGTGCCAGTAGTATAGGGGTAGCTGTGAGCTCCTACAATGAGCAGTTCTTC.

The genes are TRBV19 and TRBJ1-5; 9 bases are shared with TRBD1. The CDR3 consists of 14 residues. V gave up 10 bases and J gave up 4 bases; unmatched junction bases: 8. CDR1 and CDR2 from the germline V gene are LNHDA and SQIVND (reference sequence). CDR3 coding DNA: TGTGCCACCTCGACAGGACAGGGGAATCAGCCCCAGCATTTT. This codes for CATSTGQGNQPQHF.

The chain couples TRBV5-1 to TRBJ2-7, with 14 positions matching TRBD2. This CDR3 is built from 18 residues. V shed 0 bases and J 1 base; nucleotides not matched to a gene: 6. In germline, CDR1 is SGHRS, CDR2 YFSETQ. CDR3 residues: CASSLAGTSGSLSYEQYF. The CDR3 DNA reads TGCGCCAGCAGCTTGGCGGGGACTAGCGGGAGTCTATCCTACGAGCAGTACTTC.

This clone was detected once. The V call is TRBV7-3, the J call TRBJ2-7, with 12 positions matching TRBD2. This CDR3 has 15 residues. Unmatched junction bases numbered 4, after V lost 5 bases and J lost 2 bases. From germline, CDR1 is SGHTA and CDR2 FQGTGA. This CDR3 reads CASSQGLAGPYEQYF. CDR3 sequence (DNA): TGTGCCAGCAGCCAAGGACTAGCGGGGCCCTACGAGCAGTACTTC.

This chain links TRBV27 with TRBJ2-7; 10 bases map to TRBD1. J lost 6 bases, V lost 7 bases, and 9 bases had no gene match. This CDR3 region has 14 residues. Per the germline V gene, CDR1 is MNHEY and CDR2 is SMNVEV (reference sequence). The CDR3 region has the DNA TGTGCCAGCACACTCGACAGGGGGCTATCCGAGCAGTACTTC. It encodes CASTLDRGLSEQYF.

V usage is TRBV9 and J usage is TRBJ2-7, with D perhaps TRBD1 (6 bases). Germline values: CDR1 SGDLS, CDR2 YYNGEE. This CDR3 comprises 15 residues. Deletions cut 6 bases from V and 2 bases from J, with 18 bases between. CDR3 region: CASTPGAGKAYEQYF. The CDR3 bases are TGTGCCAGCACTCCAGGGGCAGGGAAGGCCTACGAGCAGTACTTC. The entire variable domain, with the rest obtained from reference TRBV9 and TRBJ2-7, is as follows: DSGVTQTPKHLITATGQRVTLRCSPRSGDLSVYWYQQSLDQGLQFLIQYYNGEERAKGNILERFSAQQFPDLHSELNLSSLELGDSALYFCASTPGAGKAYEQYFGPGTRLTVT.

The chain links TRBV6-5 to TRBJ2-2, with a possible D match to TRBD2 (5 bases). Per the germline V gene, CDR1 is MNHEY and CDR2 is SVGAGI. The length of the CDR3 is 15 residues. Trimming took off 4 bases at V and 0 bases at J, with 9 bases between the two ends. In DNA form, the CDR3 reads TGTGCCAGCAGTTGGCAGACTACGAACACCGGGGAGCTGTTTTTT. This codes for CASSWQTTNTGELFF.

V usage is TRBV12-5 and J usage is TRBJ2-5; TRBD1 matches at 8 bases. Trimming cost V 7 bases and J 2 bases; bases outside gene matches: 6. Germline CDR1 LGHNT, CDR2 FRNRAP. This CDR3 has 14 amino acids. CDR3 residues: CASAPRGLQETQYF. In DNA form, the CDR3 reads TGTGCTAGTGCTCCCAGGGGGCTTCAAGAGACCCAGTACTTC.

This chain joins TRBV15 and TRBJ2-1; no firm D call. CDR1 and CDR2 (germline): LNHNV, YYDKDF (reference sequence). Trimming cost V 3 bases and J 8 bases, with 11 bases left between them. This CDR3 is built from 13 residues. This CDR3 is CATSSPGIYEQFF. The CDR3 region has the DNA TGTGCCACCAGCAGCCCGGGTATCTATGAGCAGTTCTTC.

The gene calls are TRBV4-2 and TRBJ1-1; no clear D gene. V shed 0 bases and J shed 3 bases, with 11 bases lying between them. The germline CDR1 and CDR2 sequences are LGHNA and YNFKEQ. The CDR3 spans 15 residues. The CDR3 sequence: CASSQEGSGDTEAFF. The CDR3 coding sequence is TGTGCCAGCAGCCAAGAAGGGTCGGGAGACACTGAAGCTTTCTTT.

V is TRBV27 and J is TRBJ1-5; no clear D gene. Trimming took 2 bases from V and 6 from J, leaving 11 bases between them. Germline CDR1 reads MNHEY; CDR2 reads SMNVEV (reference sequence). This CDR3 contains 14 residues. The CDR3: CASSLMGSGQPQHF. CDR3 coding DNA: TGTGCCAGCAGTTTAATGGGGAGTGGTCAGCCCCAGCATTTT.

V is TRBV19 and J is TRBJ2-1, with D perhaps TRBD1 (5 bases). The V gene lost 3 bases and the J gene lost 2 bases, with 11 bases spanning the gap. Germline CDR1 and CDR2: LNHDA and SQIVND (reference sequence). The CDR3 sequence is 15 residues long. CDR3 DNA sequence: TGTGCCAGTAGTATTTCAGGGTTACCCTACAATGAGCAGTTCTTC. Residues: CASSISGLPYNEQFF. The full variable domain, rest sourced from reference TRBV19 and TRBJ2-1, is DGGITQSPKYLFRKEGQNVTLSCEQNLNHDAMYWYRQDPGQGLRLIYYSQIVNDFQKGDIAEGYSVSREKKESFPLTVTSAQKNPTAFYLCASSISGLPYNEQFFGPGTRLTVL.

The CDR3 region is CASSFGGSIQYF. CDR3 bases: TGTGCCAGCAGTTTCGGGGGATCCATTCAGTACTTC. The chain uses TRBV12-3 or TRBV12-4 and TRBJ2-4; TRBD2 might be the D (6 bases). Between the trimmed V and J ends, which lost 3 bases and 9 bases, there was a span of 9 bases. The CDR3 loop spans 12 amino acids.

This clone was detected only a few times. The rearrangement links TRBV6-6 to TRBJ2-7; 7 positions agree with TRBD2. Trimming removed 0 bases from V and 2 bases from J; junction bases left unmatched: 7. CDR3 length equals 16 residues. The germline V gene encodes CDR1 MNHNY and CDR2 SVGAGI (reference sequence). In nucleotides, the CDR3 is TGTGCCAGCAGTTACTCCGGGACTACACATACCTACGAGCAGTACTTC. Its protein is CASSYSGTTHTYEQYF.

The rearrangement links TRBV4-3 to TRBJ1-1; D is perhaps TRBD1 (5 bases). The CDR3 is 16 amino acids. Germline V gene sequence: CDR1 LGHNA, CDR2 YSLEER. V shed 0 bases and J shed 0 bases, with 11 bases lying between them. The CDR3 DNA follows: TGCGCCAGCAGCCAAGAATACAGGTCTTTGAACACTGAAGCTTTCTTT. Its translation: CASSQEYRSLNTEAFF.